This T cell receptor beta chain was sequenced for a study of blood T cells in healthy people across ages. Germline values: CDR1 SGHNT, CDR2 YYREEE (reference sequence). The CDR3 is made up of 14 amino acids. PCR was performed a second time for about 7 to 12 cycles using a sample-barcoded 5' primer and a J-beta primer mix. TCRdb passed the 5' RACE reads through MiXCR, listing each CDR3 protein once. The table records some 640,000 distinct CDR3 sequences, approximately 30% of them present only once. Each donor had around 11 milliliters of peripheral blood drawn. Total RNA extracted from each sample amounted to at least 5 micrograms.

This clonotype was sampled from a woman of 80 years or more in good health. The rearrangement uses TRBV5-4 and TRBJ1-5; D is possibly TRBD1 (6 bases). Sequencing input: blood. The CDR3 here is CGWGIAGGSQPQHF. The CDR3, as DNA: TGTGGCTGGGGGATAGCCGGGGGCTCTCAGCCCCAGCATTTT.